The source of this T cell receptor (beta chain) is a study of identical twins (dated by TCRdb to the mid-2010s). For context, the study as a whole: The study deep-sequenced TCR alpha and beta repertoires from monozygotic twins, unrelated adults of various ages and cord blood to test whether fetal clonotypes persist. Replicate twin experiments were performed at different times using different library preparation protocols to rule out contamination.

Every donor in the study was a healthy Caucasian. The library was made by 5' RACE. Reads for this sample came from an Illumina HiSeq 2000. A universal primer binding site was added through template switching, and the final cDNA carried a unique molecular identifier so that TCR cDNA molecules could be counted accurately. Specific primers in the conserved constant-segment region were used to synthesize first-strand cDNA for TCR alpha and beta chains. Each cDNA library was double barcoded, with a SMART-Mk sample barcode plus Illumina barcodes, to control for contamination. Two successive PCR steps introduced TruSeq adapter sequences along with Illumina sample barcodes. Sequencing of the TCR alpha and beta cDNA libraries was done on the Illumina HiSeq platform using custom primers. The published analysis was carried out like this. Unique molecular identifiers were extracted from raw reads with MiGEC, and CDR3 positions were determined with MiXCR. Recombination models were inferred per individual with the repgenHMM and IGoR tools using an EM algorithm. Shared clonotypes were analyzed with the tcR package in R, and sharing was normalized by the product of cloneset sizes. To study raw recombination free of thymic and clonal selection effects, out-of-frame nonproductive sequences were analyzed. The public reads were run again by TCRdb, first through fastp at Q25 and then through MiXCR, and only productive beta chains were kept. Each CDR3 protein appears once, grouped with its most common genes and DNA. TCRdb assigned the V and J calls; the authors' analysis was not used. This sample is represented by around 1.7 million distinct CDR3 sequences; under 35% of them were singletons. Of the sample, less than 0.35% falls within the top ten clones.

Study-wide findings and limitations: The excess sharing between twins in beta out-of-frame sequences was weaker because fewer shared sequences reduced the signal-to-noise ratio. Out-of-frame TCR alpha sharing in monozygotic twins was systematically underestimated by recombination models, whereas sharing between unrelated individuals was in agreement with the recombination models. Conclusions relied on cross-sectional statistical analysis, since the same donors could not be followed over many years. Zero-insertion analyses could be partly confounded by invariant T cells such as MAIT and iNKT, though diverse VJ usage argued against such confounding for most clonotypes. Fewer insertions were carried by abundant cord blood beta clonotypes; a weaker similar trend was observed in young adult naive repertoires, while no such trend was observed in memory repertoires. Out-of-frame TCR alpha sequences shared between twins showed an excess of low generation-probability sequences compared with coincidental sharing between unrelated individuals.

As concerns this clonotype: Its antigen specificity is not known. At one end, the junction sequence differs from germline, possibly due to a read error.

The sequence was obtained from a newborn girl in good health. Sequencing used cord blood.

The CDR3 reads CVSSVSGTSFLPNEQYF. The DNA sequence is as follows: TGCGTCAGCAGCGTAAGCGGGACTAGCTTTCTTCCTAATGAGCAGTACTTC. The rearrangement joined TRBV5-1 to TRBJ2-7, with 9 bases aligning to TRBD2. Looking up the germline V gene yields CDR1 SGHRS and CDR2 YFSETQ. Including cysteine and phenylalanine, the CDR3 has 17 amino acids. The kept DNA is CDR3 alone, 51 bases in frame from the first base.